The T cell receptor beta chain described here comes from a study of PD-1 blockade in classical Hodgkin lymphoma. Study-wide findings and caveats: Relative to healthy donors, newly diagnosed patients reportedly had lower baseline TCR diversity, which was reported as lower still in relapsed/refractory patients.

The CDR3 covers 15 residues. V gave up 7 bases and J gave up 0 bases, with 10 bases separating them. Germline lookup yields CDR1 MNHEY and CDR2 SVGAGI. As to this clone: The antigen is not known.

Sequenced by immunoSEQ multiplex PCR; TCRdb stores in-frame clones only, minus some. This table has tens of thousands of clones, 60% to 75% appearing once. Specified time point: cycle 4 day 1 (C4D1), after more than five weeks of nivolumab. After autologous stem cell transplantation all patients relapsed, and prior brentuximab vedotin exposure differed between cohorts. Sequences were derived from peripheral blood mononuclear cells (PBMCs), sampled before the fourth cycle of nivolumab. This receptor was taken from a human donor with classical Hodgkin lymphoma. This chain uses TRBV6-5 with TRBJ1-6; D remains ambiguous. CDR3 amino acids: CASIALSSYNSPLHF. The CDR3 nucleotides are TGTGCCAGCATTGCACTAAGCTCCTATAATTCACCCCTCCACTTT.